This T cell receptor beta chain was sequenced for a study of OX40 agonist ivuxolimab in advanced cancers. General observations from the study: There were also nonresponders showing low normalized T-cell clonal expansion. Partial responders at 0.1-3.0 mg/kg showed near-lowest clonal expansion. More expanded clones were found, on average, in CD8+ than in CD4+ T cells. Which antigen the expanded peripheral T cells recognized is unknown.

Regarding this clone: Its antigen is still unknown.

Profiling relied on immunoSEQ multiplex PCR, and the TCRdb table lists in-frame clones only, not all of them. The sample yields over 55,000 clones, over 85% seen once. This CDR3 has 13 residues. Between the trimmed V and J ends, which lost 5 bases and 0 bases, there was a span of 7 bases. Germline CDR1 MNHEY, CDR2 SVGAGI. The sample here was CD4+ or CD8+ T cells sorted from blood, taken in a trial of the OX40 agonist ivuxolimab. V usage is TRBV6-5 and J usage is TRBJ1-2; no firm D call. This TCR was recovered from an adult with an advanced solid tumor such as melanoma, head and neck, liver or kidney cancer. The CDR3 region is CASSRDPNYGYTF. Here the CDR3 DNA reads TGTGCCAGCAGTAGGGATCCTAACTATGGCTACACCTTC.